These 26 T cell receptor beta chains share one sample of origin, sequenced in a study of CD8+ T cells in alopecia areata. Treatment of the sample: oral pan-JAK inhibitor, 5-10 mg twice daily. TCR sequencing used cDNA made by reverse transcription of extracted RNA. Sequencing was performed with immunoSEQ multiplex PCR; in TCRdb, only in-frame clones are kept and a portion is missing. The sample shows 100,000 to 120,000 clones, roughly three fifths of them seen only once. The sample consisted of CD4+ T cells sorted from blood, taken at week 24, from a patient treated with tofacitinib. These receptors were obtained from a human donor with alopecia areata.

V gene TRBV7-2 combines with J gene TRBJ1-1, with D possibly TRBD1 on 6 matching bases. The germline V gene has CDR1 SGHTA and CDR2 FQGNSA. This CDR3 region has 13 residues. Trimming stripped 3 bases from V and 7 bases from J, with 12 bases between. The CDR3 nucleotides read TGTGCCAGCAGCTTGGTTGGACAGTATGAAGCTTTCTTT. Protein sequence: CASSLVGQYEAFF.

This chain connects TRBV30 to TRBJ2-2, with D uncertain. The germline V gene encodes CDR1 GTSNPN and CDR2 SVGIG (reference sequence). This CDR3 comprises 14 residues. V was pared by 0 bases and J by 4 bases, with 9 bases between. The CDR3 DNA sequence: TGTGCCTGGAGTGTAGGGTCCCTCACCGGGGAGCTGTTTTTT. Amino acid sequence: CAWSVGSLTGELFF.

V is TRBV10-3 and J is TRBJ1-5; 8 nucleotides align to TRBD1. The CDR3 length is 14 residues. Trimming removed 4 bases from V and 10 bases from J; junction bases left unmatched: 9. The germline gives CDR1 ENHRY, CDR2 SYGVKD. The CDR3 protein is CAISVGQGARPQHF. The CDR3 DNA reads as TGTGCCATCAGTGTAGGACAGGGAGCAAGACCCCAGCATTTT.

This clone was recorded a few times. The CDR3 region is CASSYNRVDTIYF. The CDR3 bases are TGTGCCAGCAGTTACAACAGGGTGGACACCATATATTTT. V is TRBV6-6 and J is TRBJ1-3, with D perhaps TRBD1 (6 bases). This CDR3 is 13 amino acids long. From germline, CDR1 is MNHNY and CDR2 SVGAGI (reference sequence). Trimming took off 2 bases at V and 8 bases at J, with 10 bases between the two ends.

This clone has more than one count but fewer than ten. V is TRBV9 and J is TRBJ2-5; D not certain. V gave up 0 bases and J gave up 3 bases, with 15 bases separating them. The germline V gene has CDR1 SGDLS and CDR2 YYNGEE. The CDR3 runs to 16 residues. CDR3 sequence reads: CASSVGLGGGKETQYF. CDR3 nucleotides: TGTGCCAGCAGCGTAGGATTGGGTGGCGGCAAAGAGACCCAGTACTTC.

V and J are TRBV10-3 and TRBJ2-3; D gene uncertain. The germline V and J ends were trimmed by 0 bases and 0 bases, with 4 bases remaining between them. CDR1 is ENHRY, CDR2 SYGVKD, per germline. The CDR3 sequence is 14 residues long. The DNA of the CDR3 is TGTGCCATCAGTGAGTCGACTAGCACAGATACGCAGTATTTT. This gives the protein CAISESTSTDTQYF.

This clone was seen a handful of times. The chain couples TRBV15 to TRBJ2-3; a weak D match, TRBD1 (5 bases). The CDR3 has 18 amino acids. V was shortened by 0 bases and J by 2 bases, with 18 bases between the two germline ends. Germline CDR1 and CDR2: LNHNV and YYDKDF (reference sequence). CDR3 amino acids: CATSREGPEAPHTDTQYF. CDR3 nucleotide sequence: TGTGCCACCAGCAGAGAGGGGCCCGAGGCCCCACACACAGATACGCAGTATTTT.

This sequence joins TRBV5-4 and TRBJ2-3; possibly TRBD1 for D (6 bases). V lost 4 bases and J 0 bases, leaving 12 bases between the germline ends. From germline, CDR1 is SGHNT and CDR2 YYREEE (reference sequence). The CDR3 has 15 amino acids. This CDR3 is CASSLGTPSTDTQYF. The CDR3 DNA reads as TGTGCCAGCAGCCTCGGGACACCTAGCACAGATACGCAGTATTTT.

The rearrangement uses TRBV9 and TRBJ1-2; 8 bases are shared with TRBD1. J lost 6 bases, V lost 0 bases, and 10 bases had no gene match. CDR3 length: 16 residues. The germline V gene has CDR1 SGDLS and CDR2 YYNGEE. CDR3: CASSVDGQGAIDGYTF. CDR3 bases: TGTGCCAGCAGCGTAGATGGGCAGGGGGCGATCGATGGCTACACCTTC.

The chain couples TRBV6-5 to TRBJ1-1; no clear D. V was clipped by 4 bases and J by 7 bases, with 7 bases between them. Germline assignment: CDR1 MNHEY and CDR2 SVGAGI. The CDR3 sequence is 11 residues long. CDR3 loop: CASSSTGEAFF. The CDR3 region has the DNA TGTGCCAGCAGTTCGACCGGTGAAGCTTTCTTT.

V and J are TRBV15 and TRBJ2-5; no clear D gene. The CDR3 loop spans 13 amino acids. Germline CDR1 is LNHNV and CDR2 is YYDKDF (reference sequence). Trimming removed 0 bases from V and 1 base from J, with 3 bases in between. Here the CDR3 DNA reads TGTGCCACCAGCAGAGATTCCCAAGAGACCCAGTACTTC. This codes for CATSRDSQETQYF.

The genes are TRBV9 and TRBJ2-1; tentatively, D is TRBD2 (6 bases). Germline loops: CDR1 SGDLS, CDR2 YYNGEE. Trimming removed 0 bases at V and 4 bases at J, with 11 bases between. The CDR3 length is 15 residues. CDR3 coding DNA: TGTGCCAGCAGCGTAGTCCCGGGAGATTACAATGAGCAGTTCTTC. Amino acid sequence: CASSVVPGDYNEQFF. The variable domain in full, with the rest retrieved from reference TRBV9 and TRBJ2-1, is DSGVTQTPKHLITATGQRVTLRCSPRSGDLSVYWYQQSLDQGLQFLIQYYNGEERAKGNILERFSAQQFPDLHSELNLSSLELGDSALYFCASSVVPGDYNEQFFGPGTRLTVL.

The gene calls are TRBV11-2 and TRBJ1-5; D remains unclear. The CDR3 runs 14 residues. Germline assignment: CDR1 SGHAT and CDR2 FQNNGV. The V and J ends lost 5 bases and 2 bases respectively, with 10 bases between them. In DNA, the CDR3 is TGTGCCAGCAGCCCTTCTGGAGGCAATCAGCCCCAGCATTTT. Its translation: CASSPSGGNQPQHF.

As to this clone: Other DNA sequences within the sample encode an identical CDR3. CDR3: CASSLERSRVTQYF. CDR3 in DNA: TGTGCCAGCAGCTTAGAACGGAGTAGGGTGACCCAGTACTTC. The rearrangement uses TRBV5-4 and TRBJ2-5; D ambiguous. V lost 2 bases to trimming and J lost 7 bases, with 15 bases between them. From germline, CDR1 is SGHNT and CDR2 YYREEE (reference sequence). The CDR3 contains 14 residues. Full variable domain (outside the CDR3, taken from reference TRBV5-4 and TRBJ2-5): ETGVTQSPTHLIKTRGQQVTLRCSSQSGHNTVSWYQQALGQGPQFIFQYYREEENGRGNFPPRFSGLQFPNYSSELNVNALELDDSALYLCASSLERSRVTQYFGPGTRLLVL.

This clone showed up just a few times. The V gene is TRBV28, the J gene TRBJ1-5, with 7 positions matching TRBD1. J was trimmed by 5 bases and V by 3 bases; bases with no gene match: 4. This CDR3 has 14 amino acids. Germline V CDR1 and CDR2: MDHEN, SYDVKM. CDR3 coding DNA: TGTGCCAGCAGTTTTCGGCAGGGGGATCAGCCCCAGCATTTT. This gives the protein CASSFRQGDQPQHF.

This clone turned up a few times. The chain employs TRBV6-6 and TRBJ1-1; D not resolved. Germline CDR1 reads MNHNY; CDR2 reads SVGAGI (reference sequence). Trimming shortened V by 5 bases and J by 2 bases, and 3 bases separated the two germline ends. The CDR3 is 11 amino acids. In DNA, the CDR3 is TGTGCCAGCAGTCCCAACACTGAAGCTTTCTTT. Protein sequence: CASSPNTEAFF.

The gene calls are TRBV30 and TRBJ1-1; no reliable D call. This CDR3 has 11 residues. Per the germline V gene, CDR1 is GTSNPN and CDR2 is SVGIG (reference sequence). V lost 3 bases and J 1 base, leaving 3 bases between the germline ends. In DNA, the CDR3 is TGTGCCTGGAGGGGGAACACTGAAGCTTTCTTT. This codes for CAWRGNTEAFF.

The chain employs TRBV5-1 and TRBJ2-7; no reliable D call. V was trimmed by 3 bases and J by 5 bases, leaving 9 bases between them. This CDR3 contains 12 residues. The germline gives CDR1 SGHRS, CDR2 YFSETQ. CDR3 DNA sequence: TGCGCCAGCAGCTCGGTCGGCGACGAGCAGTACTTC. Its translation: CASSSVGDEQYF.

V is TRBV29-1 and J is TRBJ2-3; no clear D gene. V shed 0 bases and J shed 8 bases, with 12 bases lying between them. The CDR3 totals 13 residues. Germline assignment: CDR1 SQVTM and CDR2 ANQGSEA. The CDR3 spells CSVEDRVGFTQYF. CDR3 nucleotide sequence: TGCAGCGTTGAAGATCGTGTGGGATTTACGCAGTATTTT.

The genes are TRBV2 and TRBJ1-2, with a possible D match to TRBD1 (5 bases). The CDR3 length is 14 residues. The V end lost 2 bases, the J end lost 2 bases, and 9 bases lay between the germline ends. CDR1 is SNHLY, CDR2 FYNNEI, per germline. This CDR3 reads CASSELTVNYGYTF. In DNA, the CDR3 is TGTGCCAGCAGTGAACTGACAGTAAACTATGGCTACACCTTC.

This clone appeared a few times. The chain carries TRBV2 and TRBJ1-5, with no clear D. Germline values: CDR1 SNHLY, CDR2 FYNNEI. The CDR3 runs to 14 residues. The V and J ends lost 3 bases and 0 bases respectively, with 6 bases between them. The CDR3 DNA is TGTGCCAGCAGTGATGGTCTTAGCAATCAGCCCCAGCATTTT. It is translated as CASSDGLSNQPQHF.

The J gene is TRBJ1-4, the V gene TRBV30; 8 nucleotides agree with TRBD1. The V segment lost 5 bases and the J segment 8 bases; nucleotides outside the gene matches: 7. The germline CDR1 and CDR2 sequences are GTSNPN and SVGIG (reference sequence). The CDR3 contains 13 residues. CDR3 amino acids: CAWQRDRREKLFF. CDR3 coding DNA: TGTGCCTGGCAACGGGACAGGCGCGAAAAACTGTTTTTT.

This clone turned up a few times. The CDR3 DNA reads as TGCAGCTCCTCGGGACTAGCGGGGGGCAAGCCGGAGACCCAGTACTTC. It codes for CSSSGLAGGKPETQYF. The V and J genes are TRBV29-1 and TRBJ2-5; TRBD2 aligns across 15 bases. Germline trimming cut 8 bases from V and 5 bases from J; bases unmatched to any gene: 12. The length of the CDR3 is 16 residues. CDR1 and CDR2 (germline): SQVTM, ANQGSEA. Combining the CDR3 with reference TRBV29-1 and TRBJ2-5 gives the whole variable domain SAVISQKPSRDICQRGTSLTIQCQVDSQVTMMFWYRQQPGQSLTLIATANQGSEATYESGFVIDKFPISRPNLTFSTLTVSNMSPEDSSIYLCSSSGLAGGKPETQYFGPGTRLLVL.

This clone was observed a handful of times. The chain uses TRBV25-1 and TRBJ2-2; weak D call: TRBD2 (6 bases). The germline V gene has CDR1 MGHDK and CDR2 SYGVNS. The V end was cut by 10 bases, the J end by 2 bases, with 14 bases between. The CDR3 is made up of 14 amino acids. For the CDR3, the DNA is TGTGCCAACCCCGCCGGGAGTAACACCGGGGAGCTGTTTTTT. Its protein product is CANPAGSNTGELFF.

This rearrangement joins TRBV13 to TRBJ1-2; D is undetermined. This CDR3 comprises 14 residues. Trimming left V 5 bases short and J 8 bases short, with 18 bases between. CDR1 and CDR2 (germline): PRHDT, FYEKMQ (reference sequence). The CDR3 DNA sequence: TGTGCCAGCAGCCCAAGACGAGGTGTGAAGGGCTACACCTTC. It codes for CASSPRRGVKGYTF.

The rearrangement uses TRBV29-1 and TRBJ2-3, with no clear D. From germline, CDR1 is SQVTM and CDR2 ANQGSEA. There are 13 residues in the CDR3. Trimming cost V 0 bases and J 4 bases, with 8 bases left between them. Here the CDR3 reads CSVEEGFADTQYF. CDR3 coding DNA: TGCAGCGTTGAAGAGGGTTTCGCAGATACGCAGTATTTT.